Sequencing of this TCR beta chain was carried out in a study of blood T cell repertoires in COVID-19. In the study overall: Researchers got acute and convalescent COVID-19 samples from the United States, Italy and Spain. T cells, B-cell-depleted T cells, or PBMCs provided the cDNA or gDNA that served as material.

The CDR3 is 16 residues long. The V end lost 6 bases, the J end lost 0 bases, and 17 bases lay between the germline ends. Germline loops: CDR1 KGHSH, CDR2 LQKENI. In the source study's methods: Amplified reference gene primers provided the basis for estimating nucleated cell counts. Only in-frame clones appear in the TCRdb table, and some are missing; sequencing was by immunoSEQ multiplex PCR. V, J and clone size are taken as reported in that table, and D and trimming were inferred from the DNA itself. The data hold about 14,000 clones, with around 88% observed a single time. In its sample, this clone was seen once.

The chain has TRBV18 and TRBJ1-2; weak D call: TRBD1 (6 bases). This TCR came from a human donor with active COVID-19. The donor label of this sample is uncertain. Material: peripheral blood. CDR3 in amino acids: CASSPGVGGANYGYTF. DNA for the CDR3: TGTGCCAGCTCGCCTGGGGTAGGGGGAGCTAACTATGGCTACACCTTC.